The next 22 T cell receptor beta chains were all read from a single sample in a study of T-cell reconstitution after alpha-beta-depleted transplantation in children. TCRbeta library preparation incorporated unique molecular identifiers. TCRdb re-analysed the PCR reads in MiXCR, keeping a single row per CDR3 protein. The profile shows approximately 420,000 distinct CDR3 sequences, around 9.9% of them singletons. Here the sequenced sample was PBMCs from the stem cell graft donor, taken from the stem cell graft. These TCRs come from a human donor who donated a stem cell graft to a child with acute myeloid leukemia.

The J gene is TRBJ2-6, the V gene TRBV4-3, with unresolved D. The CDR3 runs 16 residues. Germline assignment: CDR1 LGHNA and CDR2 YSLEER. Between the trimmed V and J ends, which lost 1 base and 0 bases, there was a span of 7 bases. CDR3 residues: CASSQGAFSGANVLTF. Written as DNA, the CDR3 is TGCGCCAGCAGCCAAGGAGCGTTCTCTGGGGCCAACGTCCTGACTTTC.

There are a few counts of this clonotype. This CDR3 fails to terminate in the conserved phenylalanine or tryptophan, so it likely reflects a read error. The V call is TRBV7-8, the J call TRBJ2-1; D gene uncertain. The CDR3 contains 13 residues. Trimming cost V 0 bases and J 5 bases, with 5 bases left between them. In germline, CDR1 is SGHVS, CDR2 FQNEAQ. The CDR3 is CASSLAQDNEQFL. The CDR3 DNA reads TGTGCCAGCAGCTTAGCGCAGGACAATGAGCAGTTCCTC.

This clonotype was counted a few times. This may be a read error: a much more frequent sequence differs by one nucleotide. This chain links TRBV7-9 with TRBJ2-6; D is perhaps TRBD1 (5 bases). CDR3 length: 14 amino acids. Germline CDR1 SEHNR, CDR2 FQNEAQ (reference sequence). CDR3 amino acids: CASSFNSGANGLTF. The CDR3 coding sequence is TGTGCCAGCAGCTTCAACTCTGGGGCCAACGGCCTGACTTTC.

This clonotype was counted ten times or more. The rearrangement uses TRBV7-2 and TRBJ1-5, with a weak D call TRBD1 (5 bases). The CDR3 length is 14 residues. Trimming shortened V by 5 bases and J by 3 bases, and 11 bases separated the two germline ends. CDR1 SGHTA and CDR2 FQGNSA come from the germline V gene. The CDR3, as DNA: TGTGCCAGCAGCCGGGGGACGGTCAATCAGCCCCAGCATTTT. Amino acid sequence: CASSRGTVNQPQHF.

Ten or more counts support this clonotype. V gene TRBV25-1 combines with J gene TRBJ2-4; 10 bases are shared with TRBD1. The germline CDR1 and CDR2 sequences are MGHDK and SYGVNS. With V trimmed by 1 base and J by 4 bases, 4 bases remained unmatched. The CDR3 sequence is 16 residues long. DNA of the CDR3: TGTGCCAGCAGTGAATCGACAGGGGGCCTTAAAAACATTCAGTACTTC. It is translated as CASSESTGGLKNIQYF.

This clonotype was counted at least ten times. CDR3 loop: CASSTSGRGDEQFF. The CDR3 nucleotides are TGTGCCAGTAGCACTAGCGGGAGGGGCGATGAGCAGTTCTTC. The chain joins TRBV19 to TRBJ2-1; the match to TRBD2 covers 13 bases. The CDR3 is 14 amino acids. With 6 bases clipped from V and 8 bases from J, the junction kept 4 bases outside the gene matches. Looked up from germline, CDR1 is LNHDA and CDR2 is SQIVND (reference sequence).

This clonotype has only a few counts. V gene TRBV24-1 combines with J gene TRBJ2-1; the D is unclear. The CDR3 extends over 15 amino acids. The germline gives CDR1 KGHDR, CDR2 SFDVKD. With 4 bases removed from V and 0 bases from J, the gap between germline ends came to 9 bases. CDR3 sequence reads: CATSDASSSYNEQFF. Written as DNA, the CDR3 is TGTGCCACCAGTGACGCGTCCAGCTCCTACAATGAGCAGTTCTTC.

This clonotype was observed a single time. The chain links TRBV6-2 or TRBV6-3 to TRBJ2-7; D call uncertain. The CDR3 length is 16 residues. Germline CDR1 MNHEY, CDR2 SVGEGT. Trimming pared 0 bases from V and 0 bases from J, leaving 12 bases between. The CDR3 DNA reads as TGTGCCAGCAGTTACTCCAGGAACAGACACTCCTACGAGCAGTACTTC. Amino acids: CASSYSRNRHSYEQYF.

The chain's CDR3 is CASKGGSSLVSQYF. The CDR3 DNA reads TGTGCCAGCAAAGGTGGCAGTTCCTTAGTGTCGCAGTATTTT. The J gene is TRBJ2-3, the V gene TRBV27; D gene uncertain. The CDR3 consists of 14 residues. The germline V gene has CDR1 MNHEY and CDR2 SMNVEV (reference sequence). V gave up 7 bases and J gave up 10 bases, with 21 bases separating them.

This clonotype has just a few counts. The chain has TRBV12-3 or TRBV12-4 and TRBJ1-1; TRBD1 matches 9 bases. CDR3 length equals 15 residues. Losses at the gene ends were 6 bases for V and 0 bases for J; bases not matched to a gene: 5. DNA for the CDR3: TGTGCCAGCAGGACAGGGGGAGGCGTGAACACTGAAGCTTTCTTT. Encoded protein: CASRTGGGVNTEAFF.

The sample holds a few counts of this clonotype. The chain joins TRBV6-4 to TRBJ2-1, with TRBD2 as a possible D gene (5 bases). Germline-derived CDR1 and CDR2 are MRHNA and SNTAGT. Trimming took off 6 bases at V and 1 base at J, with 16 bases between the two ends. CDR3 size: 16 residues. The DNA of the CDR3 is TGTGCCAGCAGCCGAGGGAGCGACCGATCCTACAATGAGCAGTTCTTC. It specifies CASSRGSDRSYNEQFF.

Many counts were recorded for this clonotype. The V call is TRBV5-5, the J call TRBJ2-7, with D perhaps assigned TRBD1 or TRBD2 (5 bases each). Trimming left V 0 bases short and J 3 bases short, with 13 bases between. CDR3 length equals 15 residues. Germline-derived CDR1 and CDR2 are SGHKS and YYEKEE (reference sequence). CDR3 sequence reads: CASSLVVGEIYEQYF. DNA of the CDR3: TGTGCCAGCAGCTTGGTAGTAGGGGAGATCTACGAGCAGTACTTC.

This clonotype has at least ten counts. The rearrangement links TRBV27 to TRBJ2-2, with D perhaps matching TRBD2 (6 bases). The CDR3 covers 14 residues. Germline CDR1 is MNHEY and CDR2 is SMNVEV (reference sequence). V lost 4 bases and J lost 13, with 19 bases in between. The CDR3 sequence: CASSYIDNRGGLFF. The CDR3 DNA follows: TGTGCCAGCAGTTATATAGATAACCGGGGAGGGCTGTTTTTT.

The J gene is TRBJ1-2, the V gene TRBV19; TRBD1 matches at 8 bases. V lost 4 bases, J lost 8 bases, and 15 bases stayed unmatched. Germline values: CDR1 LNHDA, CDR2 SQIVND (reference sequence). The CDR3 sequence is 16 residues long. For the CDR3, the DNA is TGTGCCAGTAGTAACCAAGCCGGACAGGGTCTGGTCGGCTACACCTTC. This translates into CASSNQAGQGLVGYTF.

This clonotype was recorded at least ten times. This chain links TRBV4-1 with TRBJ2-7; D is unclear. CDR1 is MGHRA, CDR2 YSYEKL, per germline. V gave up 6 bases and J gave up 0 bases, with 6 bases separating them. This CDR3 spans 12 amino acids. This CDR3 reads CASSPHSYEQYV. The CDR3 bases are TGCGCCAGCAGTCCACACTCCTACGAGCAGTACGTC.

This clonotype was counted between two and nine times. The chain employs TRBV6-1 and TRBJ2-1; 8 bases map to TRBD2. Trimming removed 6 bases from V and 8 bases from J; junction bases left unmatched: 9. CDR1 and CDR2 from the germline V gene are MNHNS and SASEGT. This CDR3 spans 14 amino acids. DNA for the CDR3: TGTGCCAGCAGAGTAGCGGGGTATTTTGATGAGCAGTTCTTC. Protein sequence: CASRVAGYFDEQFF.

This chain links TRBV20-1 with TRBJ2-5, with D perhaps being TRBD1 or TRBD2 (6 bases each). Trimming stripped 1 base from V and 5 bases from J, with 20 bases between. The CDR3 sequence is 16 residues long. Germline CDR1 reads DFQATT; CDR2 reads SNEGSKA (reference sequence). In nucleotides, the CDR3 is TGCAGTGCTAGAGGGGGGGCTCCGGGGGTCTCGGAGACCCAGTACTTC. Translated: CSARGGAPGVSETQYF.

As concerns this clonotype: One end of the junction varies from germline; a read error may be responsible. This chain connects TRBV12-3 or TRBV12-4 to TRBJ2-4; 10 nucleotides agree with TRBD1. The CDR3 totals 18 residues. CDR3 protein: CASCLRDRGQLAKNIQYF. DNA for the CDR3: TGTGCCAGCTGTTTACGGGACAGGGGCCAGCTAGCCAAAAACATTCAGTACTTC.

This clonotype was counted a few times. The rearrangement uses TRBV20-1 and TRBJ2-1, with 13 bases aligning to TRBD2. The CDR3 runs to 14 residues. Germline loops: CDR1 DFQATT, CDR2 SNEGSKA (reference sequence). With 6 bases clipped from V and 8 bases from J, the junction kept 7 bases outside the gene matches. The CDR3 DNA reads as TGCAGTGCCCATACTAGCGGGGGGGCCTATGAGCAGTTCTTC. Translating it yields CSAHTSGGAYEQFF.

A remark on this clonotype: One end of the junction is discordant with germline, which a read error may explain. Here the CDR3 reads CASSLTGIRALAKNSQYF. CDR3 in DNA: TGTGCCAGCAGCTTGACCGGAATCAGGGCCCTAGCCAAAAACAGTCAGTACTTC. The chain uses TRBV5-5 and TRBJ2-4; TRBD1 or TRBD2 may be the D gene (5 bases each). Germline V gene lookup returns CDR1 SGHKS and CDR2 YYEKEE (reference sequence). The CDR3 runs to 18 residues.

This clonotype has a handful of counts. This sequence joins TRBV18 and TRBJ2-5, with D possibly TRBD2 on 6 matching bases. CDR3 length: 15 amino acids. Germline assignment: CDR1 KGHSH and CDR2 LQKENI. The V end lost 1 base, the J end lost 5 bases, and 14 bases lay between the germline ends. The CDR3 coding sequence is TGTGCCAGCTCACCACTGTCCCGACGGGAGGAGACCCAGTACTTC. Amino acids: CASSPLSRREETQYF.

Only a few counts were recorded for this clonotype. The gene calls are TRBV29-1 and TRBJ2-2; TRBD1 matches at 7 bases. Germline-derived CDR1 and CDR2 are SQVTM and ANQGSEA. J was trimmed by 3 bases and V by 7 bases; bases with no gene match: 14. CDR3 length equals 16 residues. The CDR3 loop is CSAIPSARGYTGELFF. In nucleotides, the CDR3 is TGCAGCGCGATACCATCCGCCAGGGGGTACACCGGGGAGCTGTTTTTT.